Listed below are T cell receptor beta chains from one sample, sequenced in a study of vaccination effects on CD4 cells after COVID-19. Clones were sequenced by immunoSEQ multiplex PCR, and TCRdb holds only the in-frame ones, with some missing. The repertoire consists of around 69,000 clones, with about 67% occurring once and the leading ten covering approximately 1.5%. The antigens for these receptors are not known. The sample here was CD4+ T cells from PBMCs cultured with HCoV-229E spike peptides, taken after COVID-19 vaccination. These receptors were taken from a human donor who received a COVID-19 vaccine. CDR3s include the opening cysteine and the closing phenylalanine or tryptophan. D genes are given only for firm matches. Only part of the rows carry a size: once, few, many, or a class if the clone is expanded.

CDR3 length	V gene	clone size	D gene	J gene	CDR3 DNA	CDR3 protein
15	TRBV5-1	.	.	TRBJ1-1	TGCGCCAGCAGCTTCAAATCAGGGGAAGGAACTGAAGCTTTCTTT	CASSFKSGEGTEAFF
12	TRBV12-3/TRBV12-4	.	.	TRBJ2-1	TGTGCCAGCAGTGCGACTATGAATGAGCAGTTCTTC	CASSATMNEQFF
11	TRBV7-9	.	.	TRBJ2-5	TGTGCCAGCAGCTTAGCAGAGACCCAGTACTTC	CASSLAETQYF
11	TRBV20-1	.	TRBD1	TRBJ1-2	TGCAGTGCCACGCCGGACAGGGGCTACACCTTC	CSATPDRGYTF
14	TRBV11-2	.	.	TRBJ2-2	TGTGCCAGCAGCTTAGTCCGGGGCACCGGGGAGCTGTTTTTT	CASSLVRGTGELFF
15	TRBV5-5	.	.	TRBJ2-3	TGTGCCAGCAGCTTAAGACAGGAAAGCACAGATACGCAGTATTTT	CASSLRQESTDTQYF
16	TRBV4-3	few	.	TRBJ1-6	TGCGCCAGCAGCCAACAAAGCGGACCTGATAATTCACCCCTCCACTTT	CASSQQSGPDNSPLHF
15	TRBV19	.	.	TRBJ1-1	TGTGCCAGTAGTAGACCCGGGACACTTAACACTGAAGCTTTCTTT	CASSRPGTLNTEAFF
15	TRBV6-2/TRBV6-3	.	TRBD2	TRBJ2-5	TGTGCCAGCAGTTACTCCGGGACTACCATGGTGGCCCAGTACTTC	CASSYSGTTMVAQYF
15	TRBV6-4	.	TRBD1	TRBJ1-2	TGTGCCAGCAGTTTTGATCAGGGGGCGAACTATGGCTACACCTTC	CASSFDQGANYGYTF
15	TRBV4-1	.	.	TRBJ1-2	TGCGCCAGCAGCCAAGACTGGACAGCTTTATTAGGCTACACCTTC	CASSQDWTALLGYTF
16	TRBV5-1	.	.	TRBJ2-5	TGCGCCAGCAGCTTGGCCCCGGGGGATAGACAAGAGACCCAGTACTTC	CASSLAPGDRQETQYF
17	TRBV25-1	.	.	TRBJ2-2	TGTGCCAGCAGTCTACTAGACCGAGTCCCGGGCACCGGGGAGCTGTTTTTT	CASSLLDRVPGTGELFF
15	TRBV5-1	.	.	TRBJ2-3	TGCGCCAGCAGCTTGGCTACAGGGATAACAGATACGCAGTATTTT	CASSLATGITDTQYF
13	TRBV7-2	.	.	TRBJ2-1	TGTGCCAGCAGCTACACGGTGTACAATGAGCAGTTCTTC	CASSYTVYNEQFF
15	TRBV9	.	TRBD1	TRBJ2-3	TGTGCCAGCAGCTTCGGACAGGGTAGCACAGATACGCAGTATTTT	CASSFGQGSTDTQYF
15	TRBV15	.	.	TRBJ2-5	TGTGCCACCAGCAGTTCGCGCAGCCACCAAGAGACCCAGTACTTC	CATSSSRSHQETQYF
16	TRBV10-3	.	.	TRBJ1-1	TGTGCCATCAGTGCTATGGACAGCCCTATGAACACTGAAGCTTTCTTT	CAISAMDSPMNTEAFF
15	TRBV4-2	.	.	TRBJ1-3	TGTGCCAGCAGCCAAGTTAAGTTCGCTGGAAACACCATATATTTT	CASSQVKFAGNTIYF
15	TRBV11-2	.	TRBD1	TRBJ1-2	TGTGCCAGCAGCATCGGACAGGGCCGTATCTATGGCTACACCTTC	CASSIGQGRIYGYTF
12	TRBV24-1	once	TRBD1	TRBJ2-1	TGTGCCACGCAGGGGGCCGGCAATGAGCAGTTCTTC	CATQGAGNEQFF
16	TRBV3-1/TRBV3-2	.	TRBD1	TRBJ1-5	TGTGCCAGCAGCCAAGTTGGGCAGGGGGTAAGCAAGCCCCAGCATTTT	CASSQVGQGVSKPQHF
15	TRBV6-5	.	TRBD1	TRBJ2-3	TGTGCCAGCAGTTATTTCAGGGGGCGGTTGGATACGCAGTATTTT	CASSYFRGRLDTQYF
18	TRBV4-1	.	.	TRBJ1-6	TGCGCCAGCAGCCTGGGGGTGGGGGGAGTTTTCGAGAGTTCACCCCTCCACTTT	CASSLGVGGVFESSPLHF
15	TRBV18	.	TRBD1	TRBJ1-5	TGTGCCAGCTCATCCGGGACAGGCCGTTATCAGCCCCAGCATTTT	CASSSGTGRYQPQHF
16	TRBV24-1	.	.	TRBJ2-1	TGTGCCACCAGTGACGTACGGGGGGCAACCTACAATGAGCAGTTCTTC	CATSDVRGATYNEQFF
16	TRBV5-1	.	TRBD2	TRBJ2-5	TGCGCCAGCAGCTGGGGGCGGGGGGGCAGCCAGGAGACCCAGTACTTC	CASSWGRGGSQETQYF
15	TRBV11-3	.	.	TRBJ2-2	TGTGCCAGCAGCCTCGGTGGGGGGAACACCGGGGAGCTGTTTTTT	CASSLGGGNTGELFF
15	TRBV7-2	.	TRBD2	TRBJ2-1	TGTGCCAGCAGCCCATTAGCGGGACCCTACAATGAGCAGTTCTTC	CASSPLAGPYNEQFF
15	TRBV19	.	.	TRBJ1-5	TGTGCCAGTAGTATAGAGGGGAGGGGAAGTCAGCCCCAGCATTTT	CASSIEGRGSQPQHF
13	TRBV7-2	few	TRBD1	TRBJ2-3	TGTGCCAGCAGCTCCCAGGGGGTAGATACGCAGTATTTT	CASSSQGVDTQYF
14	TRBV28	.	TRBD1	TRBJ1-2	TGTGCCAGCTTTCCGGGACAGGGGAGGATTGGCTACACCTTC	CASFPGQGRIGYTF
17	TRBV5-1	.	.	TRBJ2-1	TGCGCCAGCAGCCCTTCTGCGAGTGATAGCTTCTACAATGAGCAGTTCTTC	CASSPSASDSFYNEQFF
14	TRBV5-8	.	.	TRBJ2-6	TGTGCCAGCAGCGGGAGGACCGGGGCCAACGTCCTGACTTTC	CASSGRTGANVLTF
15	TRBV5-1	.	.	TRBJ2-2	TGCGCCAGCAGCTTGAGCCCGGAGATCACCGGGGAGCTGTTTTTT	CASSLSPEITGELFF
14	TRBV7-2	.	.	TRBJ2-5	TGTGCCAGCAGCCTCTCGGGCGGAAAAGAGACCCAGTACTTC	CASSLSGGKETQYF
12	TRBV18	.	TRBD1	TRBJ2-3	TGTGCCAGCTCCCCGCAGGACAGGGCGCAGTATTTT	CASSPQDRAQYF
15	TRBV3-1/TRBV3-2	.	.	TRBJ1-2	TGTGCCAGCAGCCCGCTGGGAGGGGCCGGGAATGGCTACACCTTC	CASSPLGGAGNGYTF
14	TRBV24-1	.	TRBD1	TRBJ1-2	TGTGCCACCAGTGGGACAGGGGGTAACTATGGCTACACCTTC	CATSGTGGNYGYTF
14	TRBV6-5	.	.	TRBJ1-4	TGTGCCAGCAGTTACACAGCAACTAATGAAAAACTGTTTTTT	CASSYTATNEKLFF
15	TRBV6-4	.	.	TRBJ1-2	TGTGCCAGCAGTGACACCGGGAACGTAAACTATGGCTACACCTTC	CASSDTGNVNYGYTF
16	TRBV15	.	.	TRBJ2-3	TGTGCCACCAGCAGAGATGGTGGAGGCAGGACAGATACGCAGTATTTT	CATSRDGGGRTDTQYF
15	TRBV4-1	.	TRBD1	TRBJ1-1	TGCGCCAGCAGCCAAGTATTTATAGGGGGCGCTCAAGCTTTCTTT	CASSQVFIGGAQAFF
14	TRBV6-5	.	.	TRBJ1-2	TGTGCCAGCAGAACACAGGGTACATACTATGGCTACACCTTC	CASRTQGTYYGYTF
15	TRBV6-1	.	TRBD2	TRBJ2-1	TGTGCCAGCAGTGAGGAGCGGGGGGCCTACAATGAGCAGTTCTTC	CASSEERGAYNEQFF
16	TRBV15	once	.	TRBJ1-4	TGTGCCACCAGCGCTCCCCCCGGGGGGACTAATGAAAAACTGTTTTTT	CATSAPPGGTNEKLFF
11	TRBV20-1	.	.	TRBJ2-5	TGCAGTGCTAGAGATGCGCGGACCCAGTACTTC	CSARDARTQYF
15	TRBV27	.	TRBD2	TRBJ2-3	TGTGCCAGCAGGCAACTAGCGGGGGGATCGAATACGCAGTATTTT	CASRQLAGGSNTQYF